A selection of T cell receptor beta chains follows, all from one sample in a study of blood T cell repertoires in COVID-19. The repertoire was sequenced with immunoSEQ multiplex PCR; TCRdb's copy has only in-frame clones and lacks some. This sample has about 220,000 clones; about 79% occur once, and the top ten carry about 9%. What was sequenced was peripheral blood. All receptors come from a man in his forties or fifties with active or convalescent COVID-19. CDR3s include the opening cysteine and the closing phenylalanine or tryptophan. The D gene is left open where the match is weak. Clone size is not always given. Where it is, it says once, few, many or a class for expanded clones.

-	TRBJ2-5	TRBD2	19	TRBV7-2	CASSRKRSLAGGPGETQYF	TGTGCCAGCAGCCGGAAGCGTTCACTAGCGGGAGGGCCGGGAGAGACCCAGTACTTC
-	TRBJ1-3	-	14	TRBV19	CASSWPASGNTIYF	TGTGCCAGTAGTTGGCCCGCCTCTGGAAACACCATATATTTT
-	TRBJ1-4	TRBD1	17	TRBV28	CASSPRSGGSTNEKLFF	TGTGCCAGCAGTCCGCGCTCAGGGGGCTCAACTAATGAAAAACTGTTTTTT
-	TRBJ2-7	TRBD1	13	TRBV27	CASSWDRGFEQYF	TGTGCCAGCAGTTGGGACAGGGGGTTCGAGCAGTACTTC
few	TRBJ2-1	TRBD1	16	TRBV27	CASSPLDRGLDNEQFF	TGTGCCAGCAGTCCCCTAGACAGGGGGCTTGACAATGAGCAGTTCTTC
-	TRBJ2-3	-	15	TRBV7-2	CASSPPPRRADTQYF	TGTGCCAGCAGCCCACCACCACGGAGAGCCGATACGCAGTATTTT
-	TRBJ1-2	-	14	TRBV5-4	CASSLYGGARGYTF	TGTGCCAGCAGCCTCTACGGGGGGGCTCGTGGCTACACCTTC
-	TRBJ1-2	-	14	TRBV10-3	CAISESGQNYGYTF	TGTGCCATCAGTGAGTCGGGGCAGAACTATGGCTACACCTTC
-	TRBJ2-2	TRBD2	18	TRBV11-3	CASSLELFGEGTSGELFF	TGTGCCAGCAGCTTAGAGTTGTTTGGGGAGGGAACGTCCGGGGAGCTGTTTTTT
-	TRBJ2-5	-	14	TRBV5-1	CASSLGAGLETQYF	TGCGCCAGCAGCTTGGGGGCAGGGTTAGAGACCCAGTACTTC
few	TRBJ2-1	-	14	TRBV10-2	CASSQGGTYNEQFF	TGCGCCAGCAGTCAAGGGGGAACCTACAATGAGCAGTTCTTC
-	TRBJ2-3	-	14	TRBV7-2	CASSRGGATDTQYF	TGTGCCAGCAGCCGCGGAGGGGCCACAGATACGCAGTATTTT
-	TRBJ1-5	-	13	TRBV25-1	CASSDMSNQPQHF	TGTGCCAGCAGTGACATGAGCAATCAGCCCCAGCATTTT
once	TRBJ2-3	TRBD2	17	TRBV24-1	CATSDLGGGERTDTQYF	TGTGCCACCAGTGATTTAGGCGGGGGGGAACGCACAGATACGCAGTATTTT
few	TRBJ2-2	-	14	TRBV3-1/TRBV3-2	CASSQFLATGELFF	TGTGCCAGCAGCCAGTTCCTAGCCACCGGGGAGCTGTTTTTT
-	TRBJ1-2	-	14	TRBV9	CASSATRQVGGYTF	TGTGCCAGCAGCGCGACTCGACAGGTCGGTGGCTACACCTTC
-	TRBJ2-6	-	16	TRBV7-8	CASSFWLSSGANVLTF	TGTGCCAGCAGTTTTTGGCTCTCCTCTGGGGCCAACGTCCTGACTTTC
-	TRBJ2-3	-	16	TRBV6-2/TRBV6-3	CASSYGPGTILDTQYF	TGTGCCAGCAGTTACGGCCCCGGGACAATTCTTGATACGCAGTATTTT
few	TRBJ1-1	-	13	TRBV4-2	CASSQDWQSEAFF	TGTGCCAGCAGCCAAGATTGGCAGTCTGAAGCTTTCTTT
few	TRBJ1-1	TRBD1	17	TRBV4-2	CASSHPTGTGQNTEAFF	TGTGCCAGCAGCCACCCGACGGGGACAGGGCAGAACACTGAAGCTTTCTTT
-	TRBJ2-5	TRBD1	15	TRBV7-2	CASSLVWDRRETQYF	TGTGCCAGCAGCTTAGTCTGGGACAGACGAGAGACCCAGTACTTC
-	TRBJ2-7	-	14	TRBV4-3	CASSQIGLSYEQYF	TGCGCCAGCAGCCAAATCGGACTCTCCTACGAGCAGTACTTC
-	TRBJ1-3	-	16	TRBV4-2	CASRVDSLFSGNTIYF	TGTGCCAGCAGAGTTGACAGCCTCTTCTCTGGAAACACCATATATTTT
-	TRBJ2-7	TRBD2	14	TRBV7-2	CASSLDPLAGEQYF	TGTGCCAGCAGCTTAGACCCCCTAGCGGGCGAGCAGTACTTC
-	TRBJ2-2	-	15	TRBV7-6	CASSPQDANTGELFF	TGTGCCAGCAGCCCACAGGACGCGAACACCGGGGAGCTGTTTTTT
-	TRBJ1-2	-	16	TRBV19	CASTPYGGGANYGYTF	TGTGCCAGTACTCCCTACGGGGGGGGAGCTAACTATGGCTACACCTTC
-	TRBJ2-7	-	14	TRBV28	CASSPTGRAYEQYF	TGTGCCAGCAGTCCAACAGGGAGAGCCTACGAGCAGTACTTC
-	TRBJ2-2	TRBD1	14	TRBV18	CASSPLTGAGELFF	TGTGCCAGCTCTCCGCTGACAGGGGCCGGGGAGCTGTTTTTT
-	TRBJ2-2	-	16	TRBV11-2	CASSFLRGRSTGELFF	TGTGCCAGCAGCTTCCTGCGGGGTCGGAGCACCGGGGAGCTGTTTTTT
-	TRBJ2-1	TRBD2	16	TRBV5-1	CASSETSGRLYNEQFF	TGCGCCAGCAGTGAGACTAGCGGGAGACTCTACAATGAGCAGTTCTTC
-	TRBJ2-1	TRBD2	13	TRBV2	CASGLAGYNEQFF	TGTGCCAGCGGACTAGCGGGCTACAATGAGCAGTTCTTC
once	TRBJ2-2	TRBD2	16	TRBV18	CASSPQPSGNTGELFF	TGTGCCAGCTCACCACAGCCTAGCGGGAACACCGGGGAGCTGTTTTTT
-	TRBJ2-7	TRBD2	15	TRBV5-1	CASAPGTSATYEQYF	TGCGCCAGTGCCCCCGGGACTAGCGCCACCTACGAGCAGTACTTC
once	TRBJ2-7	-	13	TRBV12-3/TRBV12-4	CASMVGGAGEQYF	TGTGCCAGCATGGTAGGGGGGGCTGGAGAGCAGTACTTC
once	TRBJ1-5	-	14	TRBV5-1	CASSLEGGHQPQHF	TGCGCCAGCAGCTTGGAGGGAGGGCATCAGCCCCAGCATTTT
-	TRBJ2-3	TRBD1	15	TRBV5-1	CASSLGQGAYDTQYF	TGCGCCAGCAGCTTGGGACAGGGGGCATACGATACGCAGTATTTT
once	TRBJ1-4	-	13	TRBV6-2/TRBV6-3	CASSYGGGEKLFF	TGTGCCAGCAGTTACGGAGGAGGTGAAAAACTGTTTTTT
-	TRBJ2-4	TRBD2	15	TRBV19	CASSTRSGTSNIQYF	TGTGCCAGTAGTACCAGATCCGGGACTAGCAACATTCAGTACTTC
-	TRBJ1-2	-	15	TRBV4-1	CASSQEEVRGYGYTF	TGCGCCAGCAGCCAAGAGGAAGTCAGGGGTTATGGCTACACCTTC
-	TRBJ2-7	TRBD2	15	TRBV7-2	CASSSGLAKTYEQYF	TGTGCCAGCAGCTCAGGACTAGCGAAAACCTACGAGCAGTACTTC
-	TRBJ2-7	TRBD1	14	TRBV5-1	CASSFDRGGSEQYF	TGCGCCAGCAGCTTTGACAGGGGAGGAAGCGAGCAGTACTTC
-	TRBJ1-2	TRBD1	13	TRBV29-1	CSVERTGGSGYTF	TGCAGCGTTGAACGGACAGGGGGCAGTGGCTACACCTTC
-	TRBJ2-2	-	15	TRBV18	CASSPGGTNTGELFF	TGTGCCAGCTCACCAGGGGGCACGAACACCGGGGAGCTGTTTTTT
-	TRBJ2-3	TRBD1	16	TRBV6-6	CASSWGDRGQTDTQYF	TGTGCCAGCAGTTGGGGGGACAGGGGGCAAACAGATACGCAGTATTTT
-	TRBJ1-1	-	14	TRBV19	CASSMVSGDTEAFF	TGTGCCAGTAGTATGGTATCAGGGGACACTGAAGCTTTCTTT
-	TRBJ1-2	TRBD1	14	TRBV6-6	CASSAETGYNGYTF	TGTGCCAGCAGTGCCGAGACAGGGTACAATGGCTACACCTTC
-	TRBJ2-7	TRBD2	19	TRBV11-2	CASSLGLRTSGSWAREQYF	TGTGCCAGCAGCTTAGGCCTTCGGACTAGCGGGAGTTGGGCCAGGGAGCAGTACTTC
-	TRBJ2-7	TRBD2	17	TRBV7-9	CASSLGASGPSDYEQYF	TGTGCCAGCAGCTTAGGGGCTAGCGGGCCATCTGACTACGAGCAGTACTTC
few	TRBJ1-3	TRBD1	16	TRBV3-1/TRBV3-2	CASSPTGTDTGNTIYF	TGTGCCAGCAGCCCAACCGGGACAGACACCGGAAACACCATATATTTT
-	TRBJ2-1	TRBD2	14	TRBV4-3	CASSQPQLASEQFF	TGCGCCAGCAGCCAACCCCAACTAGCGAGTGAGCAGTTCTTC
-	TRBJ2-3	TRBD1	15	TRBV19	CASSDRVLLTDTQYF	TGTGCCAGTAGTGACAGGGTTCTACTCACAGATACGCAGTATTTT
-	TRBJ1-2	TRBD1	12	TRBV28	CAGGDRVYGYTF	TGTGCCGGCGGGGACAGGGTGTATGGCTACACCTTC
-	TRBJ2-2	TRBD1	14	TRBV11-1	CASSDRVYTGELFF	TGTGCCAGCAGTGACAGGGTGTATACCGGGGAGCTGTTTTTT
-	TRBJ1-5	-	17	TRBV4-1	CASSQEPPGYSNQPQHF	TGCGCCAGCAGCCAAGAACCCCCCGGTTATAGCAATCAGCCCCAGCATTTT